This TCR beta chain was recorded in a study of T cell responses to AZD1222 COVID-19 vaccine. Turning to the study itself: Timing groups of about 4 and about 12 weeks for second doses were pooled.

With respect to this clone: Its target is not known.

The CDR3 contains 13 residues. Germline CDR1 is MNHNS and CDR2 is SASEGT. Trimming left V 3 bases short and J 4 bases short, with 9 bases between. Study results and limitations: Per reports, nearly half of all spike-specific TCRs target regions that are unmutated in variants. Increases in Spike-specific TCR breadth and depth were seen after two AZD1222 doses. Along spike, vaccine-associated CD4 TCRs were found throughout, with dominance at 160-218 and 743-854.

Profiled with immunoSEQ multiplex PCR; TCRdb holds only in-frame clones, not every one. The sample holds about 110,000 clones, approximately 91% seen once. This receptor was taken from an adult in good health. The V and J genes are TRBV6-1 and TRBJ1-2; D is unresolved. The material was peripheral blood, obtained on day 0 of AZD1222 vaccination. The CDR3 bases are TGTGCCAGCAGTGAGGTAATCTCCTATGGCTACACCTTC. Its protein product is CASSEVISYGYTF.